The rows below give T cell receptor beta chains drawn from one sample of a study of T cell responses to AZD1222 COVID-19 vaccine. Profiled with immunoSEQ multiplex PCR; TCRdb holds only in-frame clones, not every one. The sample lists about 110,000 clones, about four fifths occurring once. The material sequenced was peripheral blood, taken on day 0 of AZD1222 vaccination. The receptors were sampled from an adult in good health. Each CDR3 is given with its conserved first and last residue. The listing skips clone size in some rows; elsewhere it reads once, few, many or a size class.

V gene,J gene,clone size,CDR3 protein
TRBV7-8,TRBJ1-2,.,CASSLEAAGGSYTF
TRBV28,TRBJ2-2,.,CARRRTSGGRTGELFF
TRBV2,TRBJ1-2,.,CASSGDGALVNGYTF
TRBV3-1/TRBV3-2,TRBJ1-6,.,CASSRGGNSSSPLHF
TRBV6-2/TRBV6-3,TRBJ2-4,.,CASSSLSITDIQYF
TRBV11-2,TRBJ2-3,.,CASSPPERLRTDTQYF
TRBV7-2,TRBJ1-4,.,CASSLARTGQGNEKLFF
TRBV6-4,TRBJ2-2,.,CASSSGTGDTGELFF
TRBV5-8,TRBJ1-1,.,CASSPTAYTEAFF
TRBV4-3,TRBJ1-4,few,CASSQKPVFNEKLFF
TRBV30,TRBJ2-1,once,CAWSPGQGAYNEQFF
TRBV5-1,TRBJ2-5,.,CASSGTSGGRTQYF
TRBV28,TRBJ2-3,.,CASRRRGSTDTQYF
TRBV7-5,TRBJ1-6,.,CARSLAGVARDWPLHF
TRBV6-5,TRBJ2-2,once,CASSTTGGYGELFF
TRBV28,TRBJ1-5,few,CASSLEYQPQHF
TRBV7-2,TRBJ2-5,.,CASSSNGQVLRTQYF
TRBV19,TRBJ2-5,.,CASSTLAGQETQYF
TRBV27,TRBJ2-2,.,CASSLDTGELFF
TRBV27,TRBJ1-1,.,CASRPNTRTTEAFF
TRBV28,TRBJ2-1,.,CASSADRGMNEQFF
TRBV30,TRBJ1-4,few,CAWRSAVNGKLFF
TRBV6-1,TRBJ1-3,large,CASSEENYSGNTIYF
TRBV9,TRBJ1-3,.,CASSVGARKRSGNTIYF
TRBV11-2,TRBJ1-6,few,CASSLRTGGYNSPLHF
TRBV6-5,TRBJ1-4,.,CASLRGSEKLFF
TRBV19,TRBJ1-5,once,CASTVYTNQPQHF
TRBV11-3,TRBJ2-3,.,CASSLAGGPDTQYF
TRBV19,TRBJ1-1,.,CASGQGARSTEAFF
TRBV7-9,TRBJ2-1,.,CASSLAGGPNEQFF
TRBV14,TRBJ2-3,once,CASSQGSSGSTDTQYF
TRBV5-5,TRBJ2-3,.,CASSLTWGSTDTQYF
TRBV19,TRBJ1-5,once,CASSRRGGSNQPQHF
TRBV11-2,TRBJ2-4,.,CASSSPRGGNIQYF
TRBV7-2,TRBJ2-5,few,CASSLTTGTSGRRRGTQYF